This entry describes one TCR beta chain. The target antigen is unknown. These data belong to a study of shared clonotypes between healthy human individuals. Study-level findings and limits: Larger estimated richness was generally seen in naive subsets than in memory subsets.

Trimming removed 4 bases from V and 0 bases from J, with 13 bases in between. The CDR3 length is 16 residues. Germline CDR1 and CDR2: SNHLY and FYNNEI. For each subset, genomic DNA was distributed in equal portions over several immunoSEQ plates. Sequenced by immunoSEQ multiplex PCR; TCRdb stores in-frame clones only, minus some. Among 2 million or so clones, about 95% were seen once, and the ten largest hold 0.9% to 1.4%. Terminally differentiated effector memory CD45RA+ cells were left out of the naive CD8 fraction, which was CD45RO-negative and positively selected for CCR7. Healthy HIV-negative adults without recent acute infections or vaccinations served as donors.

Sequencing used naive CD8+ T cells sorted from blood. The TCR comes from a man younger than 35 in good health. The chain is built from TRBV2 and TRBJ2-4; TRBD1 might be the D (5 bases). The CDR3 sequence is CASSAQGRLAKNIQYF. CDR3 DNA: TGTGCCAGCAGTGCGCAGGGCCGCTTAGCCAAAAACATTCAGTACTTC.